This T cell receptor (beta chain) was captured in a study of regulatory T cells in long-lasting Graves disease. The study's findings and limits: There were preferences for TRBV28, TRBJ1-2 and TRBJ2-5 in persistent disease. Among the persistent patients, 2,500 to 3,500 public clonotypes were shared, more than the roughly 970 shared among new patients.

V was cut by 5 bases and J by 3 bases, with 10 bases left in between. Germline loops: CDR1 MNHEY, CDR2 SMNVEV (reference sequence). The CDR3 has 14 residues. Time point: newly diagnosed GD, antithyroid drugs for less than 3 months. Making the TCR library involved RNA that had been extracted from PBMCs. Graves' disease was diagnosed by American Thyroid Association guidelines. This clonotype was counted many times. Its specificity is unknown. According to the study, TCR beta libraries were built with iRepertoire HTBI primers and CDR3-region Arm-PCR. One entry per CDR3 protein, called by TCRdb with MiXCR from the multiplex PCR reads. The sample has roughly 430,000 distinct CDR3 sequences, 15% to 20% seen once. These data are also associated with another study on T cells in Graves' hyperthyroidism and ophthalmopathy. That paper adds: Each patient was aged 18 to 65 and had newly diagnosed hyperthyroidism of under 2 months' duration.

The chain carries TRBV27 and TRBJ1-4; possibly TRBD1 for D (6 bases). The sample was peripheral blood mononuclear cells (PBMCs), taken at new diagnosis, from a patient treated with antithyroid drugs. This TCR was recovered from a woman aged 25-40 years with Graves disease. This chain's CDR3 is CASSRTAANEKLFF. As DNA, the CDR3 is TGTGCCAGCAGTCGGACAGCAGCTAATGAAAAACTGTTTTTT.